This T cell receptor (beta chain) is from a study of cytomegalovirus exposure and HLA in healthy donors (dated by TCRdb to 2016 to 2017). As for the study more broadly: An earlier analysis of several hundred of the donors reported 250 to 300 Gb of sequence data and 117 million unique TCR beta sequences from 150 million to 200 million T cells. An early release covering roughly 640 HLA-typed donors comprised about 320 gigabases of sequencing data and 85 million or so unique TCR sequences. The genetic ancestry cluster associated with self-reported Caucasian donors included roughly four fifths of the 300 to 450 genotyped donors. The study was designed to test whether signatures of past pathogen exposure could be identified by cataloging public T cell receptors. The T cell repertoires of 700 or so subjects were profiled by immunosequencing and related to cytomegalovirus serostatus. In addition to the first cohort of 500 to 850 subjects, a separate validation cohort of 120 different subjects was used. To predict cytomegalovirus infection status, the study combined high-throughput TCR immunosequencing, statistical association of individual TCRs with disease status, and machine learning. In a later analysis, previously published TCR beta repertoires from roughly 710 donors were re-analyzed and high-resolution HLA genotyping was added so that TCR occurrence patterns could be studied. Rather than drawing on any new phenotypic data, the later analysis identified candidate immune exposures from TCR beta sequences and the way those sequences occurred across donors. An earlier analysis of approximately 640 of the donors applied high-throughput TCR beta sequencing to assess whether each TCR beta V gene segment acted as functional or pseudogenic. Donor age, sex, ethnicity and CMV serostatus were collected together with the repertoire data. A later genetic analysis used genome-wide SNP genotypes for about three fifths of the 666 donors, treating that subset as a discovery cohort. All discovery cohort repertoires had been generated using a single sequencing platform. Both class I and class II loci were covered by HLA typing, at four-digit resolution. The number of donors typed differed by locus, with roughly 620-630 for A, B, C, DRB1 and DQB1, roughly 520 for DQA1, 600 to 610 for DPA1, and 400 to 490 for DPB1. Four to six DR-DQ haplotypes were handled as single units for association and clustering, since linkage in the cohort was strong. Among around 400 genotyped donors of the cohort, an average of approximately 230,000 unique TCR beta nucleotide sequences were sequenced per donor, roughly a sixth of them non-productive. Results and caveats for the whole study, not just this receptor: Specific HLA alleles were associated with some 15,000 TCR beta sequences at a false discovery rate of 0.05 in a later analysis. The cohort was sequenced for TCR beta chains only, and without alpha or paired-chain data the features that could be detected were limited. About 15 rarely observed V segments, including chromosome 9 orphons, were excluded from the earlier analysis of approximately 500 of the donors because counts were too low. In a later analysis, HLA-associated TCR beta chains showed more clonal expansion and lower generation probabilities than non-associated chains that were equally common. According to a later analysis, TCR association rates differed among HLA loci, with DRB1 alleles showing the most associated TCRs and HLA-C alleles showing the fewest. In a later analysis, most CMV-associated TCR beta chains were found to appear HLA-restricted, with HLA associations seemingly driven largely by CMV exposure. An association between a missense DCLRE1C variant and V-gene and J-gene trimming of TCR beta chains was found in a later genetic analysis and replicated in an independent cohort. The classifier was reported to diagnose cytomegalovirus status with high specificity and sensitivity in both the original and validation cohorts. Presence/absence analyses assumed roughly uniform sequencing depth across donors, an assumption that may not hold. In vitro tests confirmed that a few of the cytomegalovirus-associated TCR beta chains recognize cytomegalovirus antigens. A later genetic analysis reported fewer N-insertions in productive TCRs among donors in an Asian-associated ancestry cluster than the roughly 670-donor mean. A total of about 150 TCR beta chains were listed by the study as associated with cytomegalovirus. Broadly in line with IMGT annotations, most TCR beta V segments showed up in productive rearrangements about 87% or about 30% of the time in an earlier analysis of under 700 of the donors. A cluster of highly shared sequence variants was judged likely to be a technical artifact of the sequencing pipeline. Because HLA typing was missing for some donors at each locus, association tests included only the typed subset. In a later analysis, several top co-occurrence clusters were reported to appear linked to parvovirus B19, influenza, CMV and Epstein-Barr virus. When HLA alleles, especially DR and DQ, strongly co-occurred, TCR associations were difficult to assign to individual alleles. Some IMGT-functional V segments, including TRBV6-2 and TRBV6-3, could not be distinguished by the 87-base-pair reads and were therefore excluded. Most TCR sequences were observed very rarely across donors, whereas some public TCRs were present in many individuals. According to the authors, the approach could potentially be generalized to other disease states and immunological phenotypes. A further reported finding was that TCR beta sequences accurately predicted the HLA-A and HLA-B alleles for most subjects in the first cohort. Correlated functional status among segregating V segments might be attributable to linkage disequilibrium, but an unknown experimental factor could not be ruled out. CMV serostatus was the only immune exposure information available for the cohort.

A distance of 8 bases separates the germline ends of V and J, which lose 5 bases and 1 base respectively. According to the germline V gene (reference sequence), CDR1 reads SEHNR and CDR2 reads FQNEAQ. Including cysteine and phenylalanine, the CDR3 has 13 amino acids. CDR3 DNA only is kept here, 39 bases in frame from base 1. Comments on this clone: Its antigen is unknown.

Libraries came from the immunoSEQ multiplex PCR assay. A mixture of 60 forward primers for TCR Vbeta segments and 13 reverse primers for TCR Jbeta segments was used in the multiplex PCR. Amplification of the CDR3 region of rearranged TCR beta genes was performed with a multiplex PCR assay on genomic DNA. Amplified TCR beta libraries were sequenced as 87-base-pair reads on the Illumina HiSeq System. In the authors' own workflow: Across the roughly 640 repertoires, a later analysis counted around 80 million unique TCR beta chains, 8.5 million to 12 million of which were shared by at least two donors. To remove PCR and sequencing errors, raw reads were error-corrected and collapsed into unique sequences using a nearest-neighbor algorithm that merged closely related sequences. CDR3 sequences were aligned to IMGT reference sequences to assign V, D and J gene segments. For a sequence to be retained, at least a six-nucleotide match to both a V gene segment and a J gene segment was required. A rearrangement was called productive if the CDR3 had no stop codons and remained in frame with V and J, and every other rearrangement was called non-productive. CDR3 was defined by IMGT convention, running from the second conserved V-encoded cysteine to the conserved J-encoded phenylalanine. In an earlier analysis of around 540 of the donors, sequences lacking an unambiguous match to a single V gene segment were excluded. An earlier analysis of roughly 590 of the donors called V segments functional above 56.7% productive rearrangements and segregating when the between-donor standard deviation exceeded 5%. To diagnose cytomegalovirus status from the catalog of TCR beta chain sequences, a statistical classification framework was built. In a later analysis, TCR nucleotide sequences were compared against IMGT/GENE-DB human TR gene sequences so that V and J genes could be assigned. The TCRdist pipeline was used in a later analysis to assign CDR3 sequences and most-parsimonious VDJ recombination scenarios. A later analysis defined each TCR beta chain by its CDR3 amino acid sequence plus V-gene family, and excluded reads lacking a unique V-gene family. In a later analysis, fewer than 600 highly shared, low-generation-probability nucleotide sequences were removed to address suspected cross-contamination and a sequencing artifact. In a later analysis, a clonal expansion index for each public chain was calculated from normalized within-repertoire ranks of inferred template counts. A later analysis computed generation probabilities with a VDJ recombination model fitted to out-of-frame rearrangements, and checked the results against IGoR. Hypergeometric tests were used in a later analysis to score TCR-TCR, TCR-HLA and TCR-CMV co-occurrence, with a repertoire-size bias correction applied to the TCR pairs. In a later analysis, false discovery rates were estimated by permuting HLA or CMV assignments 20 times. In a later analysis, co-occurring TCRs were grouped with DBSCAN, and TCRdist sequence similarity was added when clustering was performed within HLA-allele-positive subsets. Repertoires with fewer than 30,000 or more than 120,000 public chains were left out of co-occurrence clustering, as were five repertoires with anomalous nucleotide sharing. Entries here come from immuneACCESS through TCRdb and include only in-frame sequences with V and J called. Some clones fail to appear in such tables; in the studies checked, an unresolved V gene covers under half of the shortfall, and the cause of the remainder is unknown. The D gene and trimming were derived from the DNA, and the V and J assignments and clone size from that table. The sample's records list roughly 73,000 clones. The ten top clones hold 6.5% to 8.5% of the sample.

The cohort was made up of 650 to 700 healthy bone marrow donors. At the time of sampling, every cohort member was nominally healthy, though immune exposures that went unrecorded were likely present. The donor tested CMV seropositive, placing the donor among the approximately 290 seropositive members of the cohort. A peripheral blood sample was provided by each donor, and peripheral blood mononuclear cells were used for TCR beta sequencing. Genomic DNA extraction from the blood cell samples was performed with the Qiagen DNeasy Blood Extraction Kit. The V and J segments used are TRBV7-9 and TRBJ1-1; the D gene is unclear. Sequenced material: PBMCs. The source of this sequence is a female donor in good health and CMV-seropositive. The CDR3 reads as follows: CASSPNRNTEAFF. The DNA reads TGTGCCAGCAGCCCAAACAGGAACACTGAAGCTTTCTTT.